A single sample is the source of the 18 T cell receptor beta chains below, sequenced in a study of naive and memory T cell subsets. Study conclusions and caveats: Possibly reflecting memory cells re-expressing CD45RA, a few larger clonotypes occurred in naive repertoires, especially CD8.

Two oligonucleotides, mixed equimolar, formed the beta constant-region primer covering TRBC1 and TRBC2. Four rounds of PCR amplified the ligated cDNA using nested alpha and beta constant-region primers plus SP2. In TCRdb, the UMI-ligation and nested PCR reads were re-called with MiXCR into one record per CDR3 protein. The sample lists roughly 150,000 distinct CDR3 sequences; approximately 21% were seen once. No antigen has been assigned to these receptors. Sequenced input: naive CD8+ T cells from blood. These receptors were obtained from a human donor in good health.

The chain uses TRBV29-1 and TRBJ2-5, with D possibly matching TRBD1 (6 bases). The CDR3 contains 15 residues. From germline, CDR1 is SQVTM and CDR2 ANQGSEA. V was cut by 1 base and J by 4 bases, with 16 bases left in between. CDR3 in amino acids: CSVEGSGAVAETQYF. The DNA for the CDR3 is TGCAGCGTTGAAGGGTCAGGGGCGGTAGCAGAGACCCAGTACTTC.

This clonotype was counted between two and nine times. The rearrangement joins TRBV28 to TRBJ1-4; 8 nucleotides agree with TRBD1. The CDR3 totals 15 residues. The V segment lost 7 bases and the J segment 4 bases; nucleotides outside the gene matches: 8. Germline-derived CDR1 and CDR2 are MDHEN and SYDVKM. As DNA, the CDR3 is TGTGCCAGCACGGACCCAGGGGGCGGTAATGAAAAACTGTTTTTT. Amino acid sequence: CASTDPGGGNEKLFF.

This sequence joins TRBV7-8 and TRBJ2-1; a possible D gene is TRBD1 (6 bases). Trimming pared 4 bases from V and 3 bases from J, leaving 7 bases between. This CDR3 is built from 13 residues. The germline gives CDR1 SGHVS, CDR2 FQNEAQ. CDR3 nucleotide sequence: TGTGCCAGCAGCTGGACAGACTACAATGAGCAGTTCTTC. Protein sequence: CASSWTDYNEQFF.

The genes are TRBV24-1 and TRBJ1-1, with 8 bases lining up with TRBD1. This CDR3 has 14 residues. Losses at the gene ends were 3 bases for V and 4 bases for J; bases not matched to a gene: 3. The germline V gene encodes CDR1 KGHDR and CDR2 SFDVKD. In DNA, the CDR3 is TGTGCCACCAGTGATGCGACAGGGGCCACTGAAGCTTTCTTT. Translated: CATSDATGATEAFF.

The rearrangement uses TRBV7-2 and TRBJ2-1; the D gene is possibly TRBD2 (6 bases). The CDR3 has 14 residues. Deletions cut 5 bases from V and 5 bases from J, with 13 bases between. Germline assignment: CDR1 SGHTA and CDR2 FQGNSA. In DNA, the CDR3 is TGTGCCAGCAGCGCAAGCTCGGGGGACAATGAGCAGTTCTTC. Translating it yields CASSASSGDNEQFF.

This chain uses TRBV24-1 with TRBJ2-1; D not resolved. This CDR3 has 13 residues. V lost 4 bases and J lost 7, with 10 bases in between. From germline, CDR1 is KGHDR and CDR2 SFDVKD. The CDR3 here is CATSETLRNEQFF. The CDR3 DNA follows: TGTGCCACCAGTGAAACCCTGAGGAATGAGCAGTTCTTC.

This clonotype was picked up a small number of times. The rearrangement joins TRBV7-9 to TRBJ2-6; 7 nucleotides line up with TRBD1. Germline CDR1 and CDR2: SEHNR and FQNEAQ (reference sequence). The V segment lost 7 bases and the J segment 3 bases; nucleotides outside the gene matches: 9. This CDR3 contains 16 residues. The CDR3 is CASTQTGVSGANVLTF. The CDR3 region has the DNA TGTGCCAGCACCCAAACAGGGGTTAGTGGGGCCAACGTCCTGACTTTC.

The chain carries TRBV29-1 and TRBJ2-1; 13 bases map to TRBD2. V shed 5 bases and J 9 bases; nucleotides not matched to a gene: 1. The length of the CDR3 is 12 residues. Germline CDR1 reads SQVTM; CDR2 reads ANQGSEA. Written as DNA, the CDR3 is TGCAGCGTTCGGACTAGCGGGAGTGAGCAGTTCTTC. The encoded protein is CSVRTSGSEQFF.

This clonotype was seen only a few times. This chain joins TRBV15 and TRBJ1-2, with D unresolved. This CDR3 has 14 amino acids. The V gene lost 3 bases and the J gene lost 0 bases, with 8 bases spanning the gap. Germline V gene data show CDR1 as LNHNV and CDR2 as YYDKDF (reference sequence). The DNA of the CDR3 is TGTGCCACCAGCAGTACTACAGCTAACTATGGCTACACCTTC. It yields the protein CATSSTTANYGYTF.

This clonotype has more than one count but fewer than ten. V and J are TRBV5-1 and TRBJ2-6; TRBD1 aligns across 9 bases. Losses at the gene ends were 7 bases for V and 0 bases for J; bases not matched to a gene: 2. This CDR3 contains 15 residues. Germline CDR1 and CDR2: SGHRS and YFSETQ. The CDR3 reads CASGQGNSGANVLTF. In nucleotides, the CDR3 is TGCGCCAGCGGACAGGGGAACTCTGGGGCCAACGTCCTGACTTTC.

This clonotype was seen ten or more times. This chain uses TRBV7-9 with TRBJ2-3, with 10 bases that match TRBD1. The CDR3 loop spans 16 amino acids. V lost 2 bases and J lost 6; bases outside the gene matches: 8. Germline V gives CDR1 SEHNR, CDR2 FQNEAQ (reference sequence). The DNA of the CDR3 is TGTGCCAGCAGCTTACAACCGGGACAGGGGCTGGATACGCAGTATTTT. Protein product: CASSLQPGQGLDTQYF.

This clonotype appeared a few times. The chain has TRBV9 and TRBJ2-3; D assignment may be TRBD1 or TRBD2 (6 bases each). Per germline, CDR1 SGDLS and CDR2 YYNGEE. The CDR3 has 15 residues. Trimming took 3 bases from V and 4 from J, leaving 15 bases between them. CDR3 sequence: CASSEQQGGADTQYF. CDR3 DNA: TGTGCCAGCAGCGAACAACAGGGAGGTGCAGATACGCAGTATTTT.

This clonotype has only a few counts. The chain couples TRBV6-6 to TRBJ2-7; D is possibly TRBD1 (6 bases). The CDR3 is 14 residues long. The V gene's germline CDR1 is MNHNY and CDR2 SVGAGI (reference sequence). With 5 bases removed from V and 3 bases from J, the gap between germline ends came to 14 bases. In DNA form, the CDR3 reads TGTGCCAGCAGTCCGGACAGAGACTTCTACGAGCAGTACTTC. Translated, it gives CASSPDRDFYEQYF.

Here the CDR3 reads CASSAGQGNYEQYF. CDR3 sequence (DNA): TGTGCCAGTAGTGCGGGACAGGGCAACTACGAGCAGTACTTC. The gene calls are TRBV19 and TRBJ2-7; 9 bases match TRBD1. Germline assignment: CDR1 LNHDA and CDR2 SQIVND (reference sequence). The CDR3 has 14 amino acids. J was trimmed by 3 bases and V by 5 bases; bases with no gene match: 5.

V gene TRBV12-3 or TRBV12-4 combines with J gene TRBJ1-2; weak D call: TRBD1 (6 bases). V was shortened by 9 bases and J by 4 bases, with 21 bases between the two germline ends. The CDR3 has 15 residues. The CDR3, as DNA: TGTGCCAGTCAAGGAAGCTTGGGACACCGCTATGGCTACACCTTC. Amino acid sequence: CASQGSLGHRYGYTF.

The chain employs TRBV6-2 or TRBV6-3 and TRBJ2-3, with D possibly TRBD1 on 5 matching bases. Germline CDR1 and CDR2: MNHEY and SVGEGT. Deletions cut 6 bases from V and 2 bases from J, with 6 bases between. The CDR3 is 12 amino acids. The DNA of the CDR3 is TGTGCCAGCAGAGGGGCCACAGATACGCAGTATTTT. It encodes CASRGATDTQYF.

This clonotype was counted a few times. The chain is built from TRBV12-3 or TRBV12-4 and TRBJ2-5, with no clear D. The length of the CDR3 is 12 residues. The germline V and J ends were trimmed by 3 bases and 1 base, with 3 bases remaining between them. The CDR3 DNA is TGTGCCAGCAGTTTGGCCCAAGAGACCCAGTACTTC. It is translated as CASSLAQETQYF.

The rearrangement uses TRBV25-1 and TRBJ2-2; TRBD2 might be the D (6 bases). Germline CDR1 is MGHDK and CDR2 is SYGVNS. The length of the CDR3 is 15 residues. V lost 1 base and J 3 bases, leaving 9 bases between the germline ends. In DNA, the CDR3 is TGTGCCAGCAGTGAATTAGCGGACCACACCGGGGAGCTGTTTTTT. Its translation is CASSELADHTGELFF.